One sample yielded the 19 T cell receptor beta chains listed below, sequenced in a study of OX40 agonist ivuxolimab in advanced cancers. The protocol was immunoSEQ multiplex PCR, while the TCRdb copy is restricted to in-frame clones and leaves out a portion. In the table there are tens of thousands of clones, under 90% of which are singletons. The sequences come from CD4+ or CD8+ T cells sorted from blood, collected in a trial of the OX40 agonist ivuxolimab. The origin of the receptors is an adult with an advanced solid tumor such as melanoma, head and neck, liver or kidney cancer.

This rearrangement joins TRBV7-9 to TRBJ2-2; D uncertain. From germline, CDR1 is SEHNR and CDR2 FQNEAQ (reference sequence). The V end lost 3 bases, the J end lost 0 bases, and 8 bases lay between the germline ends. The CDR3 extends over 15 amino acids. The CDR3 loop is CASSFRGANTGELFF. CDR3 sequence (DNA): TGTGCCAGCAGCTTTAGAGGCGCGAACACCGGGGAGCTGTTTTTT.

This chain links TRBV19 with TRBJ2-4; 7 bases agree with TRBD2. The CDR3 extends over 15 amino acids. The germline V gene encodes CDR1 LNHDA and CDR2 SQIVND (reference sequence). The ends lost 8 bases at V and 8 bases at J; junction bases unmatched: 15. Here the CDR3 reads CASFLAALYGDIQYF. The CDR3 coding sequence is TGTGCCAGTTTCCTAGCGGCTCTATACGGTGACATTCAGTACTTC.

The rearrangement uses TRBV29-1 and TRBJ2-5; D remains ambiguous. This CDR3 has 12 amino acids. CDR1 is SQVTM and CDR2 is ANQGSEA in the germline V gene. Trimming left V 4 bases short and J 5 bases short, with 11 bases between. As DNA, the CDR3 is TGCAGCGTTGCACAAAGCGAGGAGACCCAGTACTTC. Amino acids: CSVAQSEETQYF.

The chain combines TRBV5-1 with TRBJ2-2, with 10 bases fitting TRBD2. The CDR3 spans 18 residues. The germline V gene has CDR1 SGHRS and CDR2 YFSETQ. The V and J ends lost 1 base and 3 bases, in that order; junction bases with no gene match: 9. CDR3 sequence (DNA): TGCGCCAGCAGCTTGTGGCTAGCGGGAGACCGGGACACCGGGGAGCTGTTTTTT. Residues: CASSLWLAGDRDTGELFF.

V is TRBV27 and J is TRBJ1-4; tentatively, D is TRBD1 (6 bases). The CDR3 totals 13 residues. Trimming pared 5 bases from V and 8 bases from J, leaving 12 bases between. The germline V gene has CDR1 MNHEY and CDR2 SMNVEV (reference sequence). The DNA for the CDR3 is TGTGCCAGCAGTACAGGGTTTGGGGAAAAACTGTTTTTT. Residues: CASSTGFGEKLFF.

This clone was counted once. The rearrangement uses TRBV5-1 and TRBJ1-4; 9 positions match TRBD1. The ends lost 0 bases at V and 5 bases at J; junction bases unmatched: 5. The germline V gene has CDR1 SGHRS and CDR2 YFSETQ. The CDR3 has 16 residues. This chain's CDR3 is CASSLDRGQGNEKLFF. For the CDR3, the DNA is TGCGCCAGCAGCTTGGATCGGGGACAGGGCAATGAAAAACTGTTTTTT.

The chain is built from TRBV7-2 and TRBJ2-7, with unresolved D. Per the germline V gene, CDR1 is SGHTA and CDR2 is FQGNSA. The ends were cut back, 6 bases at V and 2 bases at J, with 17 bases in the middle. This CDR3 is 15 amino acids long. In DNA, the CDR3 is TGTGCCAGCAGACCCTGGCGACTTGATACCTACGAGCAGTACTTC. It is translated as CASRPWRLDTYEQYF.

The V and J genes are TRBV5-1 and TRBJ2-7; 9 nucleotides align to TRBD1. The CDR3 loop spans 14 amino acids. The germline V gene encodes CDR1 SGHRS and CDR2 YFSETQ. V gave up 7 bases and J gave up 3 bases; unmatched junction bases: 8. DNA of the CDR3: TGCGCCAGCTGCCTGGGACAGGGAGGCTACGAGCAGTACTTC. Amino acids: CASCLGQGGYEQYF.

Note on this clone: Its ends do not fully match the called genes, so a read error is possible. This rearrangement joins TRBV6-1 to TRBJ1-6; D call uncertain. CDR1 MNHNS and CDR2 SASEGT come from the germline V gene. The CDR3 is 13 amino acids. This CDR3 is CASKAHYNSPLHF. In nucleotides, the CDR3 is TGTGCCAGCAAGGCCCACTATAATTCGCCCCTCCACTTT.

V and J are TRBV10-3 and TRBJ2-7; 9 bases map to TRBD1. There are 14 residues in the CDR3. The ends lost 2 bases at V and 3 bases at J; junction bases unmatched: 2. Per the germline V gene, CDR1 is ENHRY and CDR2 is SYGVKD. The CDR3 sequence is CAISEGGQGYEQYF. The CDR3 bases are TGTGCCATCAGTGAGGGGGGACAGGGCTACGAGCAGTACTTC.

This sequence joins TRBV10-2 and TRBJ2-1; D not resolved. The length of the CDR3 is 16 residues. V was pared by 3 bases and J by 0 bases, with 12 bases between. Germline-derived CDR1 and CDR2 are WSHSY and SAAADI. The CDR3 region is CASSDWAQSSYNEQFF. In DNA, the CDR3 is TGCGCCAGCAGTGATTGGGCCCAGAGCTCCTACAATGAGCAGTTCTTC.

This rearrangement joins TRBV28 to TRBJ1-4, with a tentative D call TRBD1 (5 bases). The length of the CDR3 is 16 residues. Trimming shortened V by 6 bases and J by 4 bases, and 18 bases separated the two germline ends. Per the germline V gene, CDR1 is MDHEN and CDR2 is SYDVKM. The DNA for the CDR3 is TGTGCCAGCAGCCCCAACGAGGGGAGCCATAATGAAAAACTGTTTTTT. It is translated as CASSPNEGSHNEKLFF.

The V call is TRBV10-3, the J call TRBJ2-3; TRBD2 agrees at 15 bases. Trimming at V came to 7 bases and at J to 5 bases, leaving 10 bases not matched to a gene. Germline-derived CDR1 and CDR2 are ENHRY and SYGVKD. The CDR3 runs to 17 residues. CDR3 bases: TGTGCCATCAATGGCGGGACTAGCGGGAGGCAGGAAGATACGCAGTATTTT. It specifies CAINGGTSGRQEDTQYF.

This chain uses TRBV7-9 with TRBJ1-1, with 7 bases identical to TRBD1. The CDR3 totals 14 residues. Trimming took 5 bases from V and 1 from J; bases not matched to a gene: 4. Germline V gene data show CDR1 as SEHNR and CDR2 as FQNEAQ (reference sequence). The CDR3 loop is CASSLRQGNTEAFF. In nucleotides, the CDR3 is TGTGCCAGCAGCCTCAGACAGGGGAACACTGAAGCTTTCTTT.

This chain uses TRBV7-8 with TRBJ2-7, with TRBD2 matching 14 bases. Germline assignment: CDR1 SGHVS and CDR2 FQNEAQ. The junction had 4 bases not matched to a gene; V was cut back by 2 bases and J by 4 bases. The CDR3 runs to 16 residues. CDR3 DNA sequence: TGTGCCAGCAGCTTACGACTAGCGGGAGGGCCTTACGAGCAGTACTTC. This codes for CASSLRLAGGPYEQYF.

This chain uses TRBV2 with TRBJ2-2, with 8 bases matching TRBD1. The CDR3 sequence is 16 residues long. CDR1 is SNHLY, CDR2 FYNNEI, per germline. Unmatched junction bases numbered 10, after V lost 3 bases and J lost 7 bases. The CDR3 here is CASSDSAGGGIGELFF. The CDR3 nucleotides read TGTGCCAGCAGTGATTCAGCAGGGGGCGGGATCGGGGAGCTGTTTTTT.

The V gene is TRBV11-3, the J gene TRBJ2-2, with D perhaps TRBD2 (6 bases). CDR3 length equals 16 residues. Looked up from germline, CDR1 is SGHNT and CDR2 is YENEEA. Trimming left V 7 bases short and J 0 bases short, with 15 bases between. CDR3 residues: CASTYLAGPNTGELFF. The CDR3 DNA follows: TGTGCCAGCACCTACCTGGCGGGACCGAACACCGGGGAGCTGTTTTTT.

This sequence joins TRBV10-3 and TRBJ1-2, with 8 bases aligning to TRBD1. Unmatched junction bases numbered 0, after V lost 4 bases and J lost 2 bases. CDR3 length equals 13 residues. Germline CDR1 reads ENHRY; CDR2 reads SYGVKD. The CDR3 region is CAISGTGNYGYTF. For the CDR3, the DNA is TGTGCCATCAGTGGGACAGGGAACTATGGCTACACCTTC.

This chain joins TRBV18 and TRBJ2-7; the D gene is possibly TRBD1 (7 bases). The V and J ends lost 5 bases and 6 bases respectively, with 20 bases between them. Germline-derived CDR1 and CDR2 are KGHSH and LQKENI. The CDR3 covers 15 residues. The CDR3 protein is CASSTDPGGGPEQYF. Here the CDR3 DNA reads TGTGCCAGCTCAACAGACCCAGGGGGAGGCCCCGAGCAGTACTTC.